The 19 T cell receptor beta chains reported below all come from one sample, sequenced in a study of blood T cell repertoires in COVID-19. The method was immunoSEQ multiplex PCR; TCRdb's version includes in-frame clones alone and lacks a portion of them. Of 150,000 to 200,000 clones in the sample, around nine tenths were seen once. The sample was peripheral blood. These receptors were obtained from a man between 18 and 35 years old with active or convalescent COVID-19.

The genes are TRBV5-1 and TRBJ2-5; TRBD2 matches 15 bases. Germline V lookup: CDR1 SGHRS, CDR2 YFSETQ. V lost 4 bases to trimming and J lost 5 bases; unmatched junction nucleotides: 9. This CDR3 contains 17 residues. The DNA for the CDR3 is TGCGCCAGCAGCGGCGGACTAGCGGGGGGGAGCTGGGAGACCCAGTACTTC. Amino acid sequence: CASSGGLAGGSWETQYF.

This clone was counted only a few times. The chain combines TRBV19 with TRBJ1-5; D is ambiguous. V was pared by 2 bases and J by 6 bases, with 5 bases between. CDR3 size: 12 residues. Germline V gene lookup returns CDR1 LNHDA and CDR2 SQIVND (reference sequence). The DNA for the CDR3 is TGTGCCAGTAGTATAACGGGTCAGCCCCAGCATTTT. This sequence encodes CASSITGQPQHF.

The V gene is TRBV14, the J gene TRBJ1-2, with a weak D call TRBD1 (6 bases). The V gene lost 0 bases and the J gene lost 3 bases, with 26 bases spanning the gap. The length of the CDR3 is 20 residues. Germline CDR1 SGHDN, CDR2 FVKESK. The CDR3 sequence: CASSQDGWAGTPTWDYGYTF. CDR3 in DNA: TGTGCCAGCAGCCAAGATGGGTGGGCAGGGACACCGACCTGGGACTATGGCTACACCTTC.

V usage is TRBV24-1 and J usage is TRBJ2-1; TRBD1 matches 8 bases. The germline CDR1 and CDR2 sequences are KGHDR and SFDVKD. This CDR3 region has 16 residues. V was pared by 5 bases and J by 4 bases, with 9 bases of the junction left unmatched. CDR3 in DNA: TGTGCCACCAGTGGTTTTGGGACAGGTGGGTACAATGAGCAGTTCTTC. Protein: CATSGFGTGGYNEQFF.

This clone turned up a few times. V is TRBV7-2 and J is TRBJ2-1, with 10 bases that match TRBD2. Germline trimming cut 5 bases from V and 5 bases from J; bases unmatched to any gene: 6. Germline CDR1 SGHTA, CDR2 FQGNSA. The CDR3 loop spans 15 amino acids. CDR3 sequence: CASSPSGRKDNEQFF. The CDR3 DNA follows: TGTGCCAGCAGCCCTAGCGGGAGAAAGGACAATGAGCAGTTCTTC.

The chain is built from TRBV4-3 and TRBJ2-2; a possible D gene is TRBD2 (6 bases). The CDR3 runs 16 residues. CDR1 and CDR2 from the germline V gene are LGHNA and YSLEER. The germline V and J ends were trimmed by 0 bases and 2 bases, with 10 bases remaining between them. The CDR3 is CASSQDGSGNTGELFF. CDR3 DNA sequence: TGCGCCAGCAGCCAAGATGGTAGCGGCAACACCGGGGAGCTGTTTTTT.

V gene TRBV27 combines with J gene TRBJ2-7, with D perhaps TRBD2 (5 bases). CDR1 is MNHEY, CDR2 SMNVEV, per germline (reference sequence). V lost 6 bases, J lost 6 bases, and 15 bases lay in between. The CDR3 length is 13 residues. The DNA for the CDR3 is TGTGCCAGCAGCAGACTACTTGAATCCGAGCAGTACTTC. Protein: CASSRLLESEQYF.

The chain employs TRBV24-1 and TRBJ1-1, with TRBD1 identical over 10 bases. With V trimmed by 4 bases and J by 10 bases, 5 bases remained unmatched. Germline V CDR1 and CDR2: KGHDR, SFDVKD. CDR3 length: 13 residues. DNA of the CDR3: TGTGCCACCAGTGACACAAGGACAGGGGGAGCTTTCTTT. Encoded protein: CATSDTRTGGAFF.

The chain recombines TRBV30 with TRBJ1-6, with D possibly matching TRBD1 (6 bases). The germline V gene has CDR1 GTSNPN and CDR2 SVGIG (reference sequence). The V end lost 4 bases, the J end lost 2 bases, and 18 bases lay between the germline ends. The CDR3 is 17 amino acids. CDR3 residues: CAWIPGRGGTYNSPLHF. The CDR3 nucleotides are TGTGCCTGGATACCCGGTAGAGGGGGAACCTATAATTCACCCCTCCACTTT.

This sequence joins TRBV15 and TRBJ1-3; TRBD1 matches at 11 bases. This CDR3 is built from 16 residues. V shed 5 bases and J 2 bases; nucleotides not matched to a gene: 5. CDR1 and CDR2 (germline): LNHNV, YYDKDF (reference sequence). CDR3 nucleotide sequence: TGTGCCACCAGCGATGGGACAGGGGGAACTGGAAACACCATATATTTT. Translating it yields CATSDGTGGTGNTIYF.

The V call is TRBV28, the J call TRBJ2-1; 7 bases fit TRBD1. V was clipped by 3 bases and J by 7 bases; unmatched bases: 6. CDR3 length equals 14 residues. Germline V lookup: CDR1 MDHEN, CDR2 SYDVKM. CDR3 region: CASSFHVRGNEQFF. As DNA, the CDR3 is TGTGCCAGCAGTTTCCACGTCAGGGGGAATGAGCAGTTCTTC.

V gene TRBV27 combines with J gene TRBJ2-5; tentative D call: TRBD1 (5 bases). The CDR3 length is 14 residues. The germline V gene has CDR1 MNHEY and CDR2 SMNVEV (reference sequence). V was cut by 6 bases and J by 7 bases, with 18 bases left in between. The CDR3 DNA reads TGTGCCAGCAGCCCCGTTCTCGGCACAGGGACCCAGTACTTC. This codes for CASSPVLGTGTQYF.

This clone was recorded once. The chain links TRBV6-5 to TRBJ2-5; D remains ambiguous. V lost 2 bases to trimming and J lost 3 bases, with 10 bases between them. The CDR3 extends over 14 amino acids. CDR1 and CDR2 (germline): MNHEY, SVGAGI. The CDR3 sequence: CASSYETREETQYF. The CDR3 DNA sequence: TGTGCCAGCAGTTACGAGACTCGCGAAGAGACCCAGTACTTC.

This chain connects TRBV30 to TRBJ1-2; a weak D match, TRBD1 (6 bases). The germline CDR1 and CDR2 sequences are GTSNPN and SVGIG (reference sequence). This CDR3 is 11 amino acids long. V was pared by 4 bases and J by 7 bases, with 10 bases between. The CDR3 coding sequence is TGTGCCTGGACAGGGGCAGTTGGCTACACCTTC. This translates into CAWTGAVGYTF.

The chain recombines TRBV30 with TRBJ1-5, with D possibly TRBD1 on 6 matching bases. V lost 4 bases and J lost 4, with 14 bases in between. This CDR3 is 14 amino acids long. The germline gives CDR1 GTSNPN, CDR2 SVGIG (reference sequence). The CDR3 reads CAWNKGQNNQPQHF. The CDR3 DNA reads TGTGCCTGGAACAAAGGACAGAATAATCAGCCCCAGCATTTT.

The V call is TRBV5-1, the J call TRBJ1-2, with 9 bases lining up with TRBD1. Per the germline V gene, CDR1 is SGHRS and CDR2 is YFSETQ. CDR3 length: 12 amino acids. The trim removed 4 bases at V and 8 bases at J, leaving 3 bases unmatched. The CDR3 here is CASSPGQGGYTF. CDR3 in DNA: TGCGCCAGCAGCCCCGGACAGGGGGGCTACACCTTC.

The V call is TRBV19, the J call TRBJ2-7, with 7 bases that match TRBD2. The CDR3 has 13 amino acids. Germline values: CDR1 LNHDA, CDR2 SQIVND (reference sequence). The trim removed 4 bases at V and 0 bases at J, leaving 0 bases unmatched. The chain's CDR3 is CASSSGSSYEQYF. In DNA form, the CDR3 reads TGTGCCAGTAGTAGCGGGAGCTCCTACGAGCAGTACTTC.

The chain combines TRBV7-2 with TRBJ1-5, with D tentatively TRBD1 (6 bases). Trimming cost V 5 bases and J 6 bases, with 14 bases left between them. CDR1 and CDR2 (germline): SGHTA, FQGNSA. The CDR3 spans 14 residues. CDR3: CASSQERGSQPQHF. CDR3 sequence (DNA): TGTGCCAGCAGCCAGGAGAGGGGGAGTCAGCCCCAGCATTTT.

The chain combines TRBV24-1 with TRBJ2-7; the D is unclear. The CDR3 covers 14 residues. CDR1 and CDR2 from the germline V gene are KGHDR and SFDVKD. The V end was cut by 0 bases, the J end by 5 bases, with 10 bases between. The chain's CDR3 is CATSDLRSPHEQYF. The CDR3 DNA is TGTGCCACCAGTGATTTGCGTAGTCCCCACGAGCAGTACTTC.